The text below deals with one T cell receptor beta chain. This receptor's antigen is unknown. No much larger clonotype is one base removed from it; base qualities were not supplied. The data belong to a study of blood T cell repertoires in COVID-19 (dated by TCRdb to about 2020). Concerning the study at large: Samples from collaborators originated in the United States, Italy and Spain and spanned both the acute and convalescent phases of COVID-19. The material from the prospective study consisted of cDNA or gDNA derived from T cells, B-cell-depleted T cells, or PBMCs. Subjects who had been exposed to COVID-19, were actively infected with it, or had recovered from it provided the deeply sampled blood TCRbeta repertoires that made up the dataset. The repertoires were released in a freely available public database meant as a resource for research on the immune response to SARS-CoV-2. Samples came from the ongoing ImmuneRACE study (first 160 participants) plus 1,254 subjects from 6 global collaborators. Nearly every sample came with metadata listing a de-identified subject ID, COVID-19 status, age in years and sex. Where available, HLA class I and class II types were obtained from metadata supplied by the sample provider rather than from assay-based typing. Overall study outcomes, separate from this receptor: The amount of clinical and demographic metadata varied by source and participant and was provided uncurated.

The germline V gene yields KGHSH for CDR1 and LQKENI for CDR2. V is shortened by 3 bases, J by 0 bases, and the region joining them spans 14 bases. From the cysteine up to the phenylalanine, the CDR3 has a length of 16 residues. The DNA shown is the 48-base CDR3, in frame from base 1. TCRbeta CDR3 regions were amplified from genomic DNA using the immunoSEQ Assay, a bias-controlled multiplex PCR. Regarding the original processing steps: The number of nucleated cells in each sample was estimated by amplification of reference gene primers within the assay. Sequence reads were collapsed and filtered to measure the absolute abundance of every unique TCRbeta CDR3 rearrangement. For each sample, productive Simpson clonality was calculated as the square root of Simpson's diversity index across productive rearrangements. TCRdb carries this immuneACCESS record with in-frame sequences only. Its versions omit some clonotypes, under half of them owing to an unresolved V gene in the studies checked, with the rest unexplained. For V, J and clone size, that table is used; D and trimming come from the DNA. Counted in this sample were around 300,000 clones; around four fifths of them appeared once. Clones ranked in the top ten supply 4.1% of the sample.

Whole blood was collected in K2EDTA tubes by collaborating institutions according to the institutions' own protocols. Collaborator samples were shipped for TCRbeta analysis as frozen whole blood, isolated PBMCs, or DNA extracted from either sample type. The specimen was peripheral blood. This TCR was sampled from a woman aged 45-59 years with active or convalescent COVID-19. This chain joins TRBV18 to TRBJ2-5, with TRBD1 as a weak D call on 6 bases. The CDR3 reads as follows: CASSPLQGWYQETQYF. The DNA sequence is TGTGCCAGCTCACCCCTACAGGGTTGGTACCAAGAGACCCAGTACTTC. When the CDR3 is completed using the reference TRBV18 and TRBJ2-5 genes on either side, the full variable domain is NAGVMQNPRHLVRRRGQEARLRCSPMKGHSHVYWYRQLPEEGLKFMVYLQKENIIDESGMPKERFSAEFPKEGPSILRIQQVVRGDSAAYFCASSPLQGWYQETQYFGPGTRLLVL.